Shown below are 2 T cell receptor beta chains from a single sample sequenced in a study of blood T cell repertoires in COVID-19. Clones were sequenced by immunoSEQ multiplex PCR, and TCRdb holds only the in-frame ones, with some missing. The data hold roughly 78,000 clones, with roughly 87% observed a single time. Sample: peripheral blood. All receptors derive from a man aged 45 to 65 with acute or convalescent COVID-19.

The gene calls are TRBV3-1 (or the pseudogene TRBV3-2) and TRBJ2-1, with a possible D match to TRBD1 (5 bases). Germline CDR1 reads LGHDT; CDR2 reads YNNKEL (reference sequence). The V end was cut by 0 bases, the J end by 3 bases, with 6 bases between. The CDR3 contains 14 residues. The CDR3 nucleotides read TGTGCCAGCAGCCAAGACAGGGACTACAATGAGCAGTTCTTC. Translation gives CASSQDRDYNEQFF.

The J gene is TRBJ2-5, the V gene TRBV11-2, with 8 positions matching TRBD2. This CDR3 has 15 amino acids. Per the germline V gene, CDR1 is SGHAT and CDR2 is FQNNGV. The J segment lost 5 bases and the V segment lost 3 bases, leaving 8 bases of the junction unmatched. CDR3 nucleotide sequence: TGTGCCAGCAGCTTGCAGGCGGGGGGCGGTGAGACCCAGTACTTC. Translation gives CASSLQAGGGETQYF.